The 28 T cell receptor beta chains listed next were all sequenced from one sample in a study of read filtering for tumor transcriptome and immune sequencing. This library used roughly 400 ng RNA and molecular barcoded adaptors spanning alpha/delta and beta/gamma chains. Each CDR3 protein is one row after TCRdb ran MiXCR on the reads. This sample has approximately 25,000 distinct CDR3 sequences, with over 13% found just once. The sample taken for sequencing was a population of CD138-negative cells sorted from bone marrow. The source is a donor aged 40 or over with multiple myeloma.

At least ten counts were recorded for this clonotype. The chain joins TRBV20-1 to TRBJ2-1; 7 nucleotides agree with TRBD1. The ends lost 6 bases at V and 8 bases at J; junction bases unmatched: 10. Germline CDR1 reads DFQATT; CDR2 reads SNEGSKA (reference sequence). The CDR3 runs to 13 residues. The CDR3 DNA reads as TGCAGTGCCCTACAGACAGGGAAAGATGAGCAGTTCTTC. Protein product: CSALQTGKDEQFF.

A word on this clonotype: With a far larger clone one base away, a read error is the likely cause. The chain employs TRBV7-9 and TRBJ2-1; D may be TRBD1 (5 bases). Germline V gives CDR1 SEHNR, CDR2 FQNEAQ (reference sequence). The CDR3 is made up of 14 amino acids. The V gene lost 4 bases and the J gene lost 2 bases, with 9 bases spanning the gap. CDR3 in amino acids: CASSSGQTYNEQFF. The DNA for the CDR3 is TGTGCCAGCAGCTCAGGGCAGACCTACAATGAGCAGTTCTTC.

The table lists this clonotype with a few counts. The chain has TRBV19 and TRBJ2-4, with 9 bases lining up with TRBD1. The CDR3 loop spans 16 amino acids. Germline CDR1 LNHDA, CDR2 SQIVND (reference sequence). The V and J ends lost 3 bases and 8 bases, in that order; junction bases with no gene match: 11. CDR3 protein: CASSIDRGSGVDIQYF. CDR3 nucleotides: TGTGCCAGTAGTATTGACAGGGGGTCTGGGGTTGACATTCAGTACTTC.

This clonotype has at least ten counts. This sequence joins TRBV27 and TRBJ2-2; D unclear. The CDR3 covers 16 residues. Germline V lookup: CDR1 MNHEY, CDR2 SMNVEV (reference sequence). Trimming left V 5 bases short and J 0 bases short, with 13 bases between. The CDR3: CASSPYYTANTGELFF. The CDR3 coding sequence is TGTGCCAGCAGTCCCTACTACACCGCGAACACCGGGGAGCTGTTTTTT.

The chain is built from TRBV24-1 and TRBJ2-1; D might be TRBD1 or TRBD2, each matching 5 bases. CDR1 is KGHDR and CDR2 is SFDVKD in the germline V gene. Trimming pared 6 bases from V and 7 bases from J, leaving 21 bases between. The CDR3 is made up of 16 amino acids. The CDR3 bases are TGTGCCACCAGTTCCCCCGGGGCAGGGTCCAGGAATGAGCAGTTCTTC. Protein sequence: CATSSPGAGSRNEQFF.

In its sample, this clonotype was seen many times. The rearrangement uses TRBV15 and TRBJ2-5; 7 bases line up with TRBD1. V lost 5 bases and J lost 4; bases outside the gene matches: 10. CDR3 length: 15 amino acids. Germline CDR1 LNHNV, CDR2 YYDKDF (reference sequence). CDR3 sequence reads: CATSYSTGEGETQYF. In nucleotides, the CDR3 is TGTGCCACCAGCTACAGTACAGGGGAAGGAGAGACCCAGTACTTC.

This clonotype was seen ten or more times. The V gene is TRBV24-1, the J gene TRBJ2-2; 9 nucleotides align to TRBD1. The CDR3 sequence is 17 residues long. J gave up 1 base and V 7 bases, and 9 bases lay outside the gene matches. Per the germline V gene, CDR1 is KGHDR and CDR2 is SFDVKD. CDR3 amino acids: CATSTQGARGNTGELFF. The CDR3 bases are TGTGCCACCAGCACACAGGGGGCAAGGGGGAACACCGGGGAGCTGTTTTTT.

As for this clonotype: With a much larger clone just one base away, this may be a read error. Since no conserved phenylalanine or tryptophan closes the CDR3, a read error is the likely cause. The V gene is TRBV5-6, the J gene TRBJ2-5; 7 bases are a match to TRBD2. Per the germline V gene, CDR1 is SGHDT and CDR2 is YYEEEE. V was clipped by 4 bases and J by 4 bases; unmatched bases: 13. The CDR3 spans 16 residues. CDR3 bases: TGTGCCAGCAGCACCGCTAGCGGTCTCTGGGTAGAGACCCAGTACCTC. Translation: CASSTASGLWVETQYL.

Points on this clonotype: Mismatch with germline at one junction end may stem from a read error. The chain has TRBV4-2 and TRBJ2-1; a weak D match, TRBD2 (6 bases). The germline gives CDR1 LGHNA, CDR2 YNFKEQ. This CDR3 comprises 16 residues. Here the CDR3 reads CASSQDLEGDSYLAFF. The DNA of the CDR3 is TGCGCCAGCAGCCAAGATCTGGAGGGCGACAGCTATCTTGCGTTCTTC.

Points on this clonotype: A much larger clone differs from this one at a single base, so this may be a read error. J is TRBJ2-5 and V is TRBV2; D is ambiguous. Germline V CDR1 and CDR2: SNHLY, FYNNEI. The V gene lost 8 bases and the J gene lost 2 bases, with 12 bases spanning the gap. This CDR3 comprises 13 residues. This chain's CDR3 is CASCGLSQETQYF. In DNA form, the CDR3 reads TGTGCCAGCTGCGGTTTAAGTCAAGAGACCCAGTACTTC.

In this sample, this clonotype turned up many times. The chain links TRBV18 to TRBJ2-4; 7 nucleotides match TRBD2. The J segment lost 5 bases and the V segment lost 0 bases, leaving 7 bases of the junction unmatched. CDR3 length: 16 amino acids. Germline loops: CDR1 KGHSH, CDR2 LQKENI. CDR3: CASSPPAGDGENIQYF. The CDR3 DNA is TGTGCCAGCTCACCACCGGCGGGAGACGGGGAAAACATTCAGTACTTC.

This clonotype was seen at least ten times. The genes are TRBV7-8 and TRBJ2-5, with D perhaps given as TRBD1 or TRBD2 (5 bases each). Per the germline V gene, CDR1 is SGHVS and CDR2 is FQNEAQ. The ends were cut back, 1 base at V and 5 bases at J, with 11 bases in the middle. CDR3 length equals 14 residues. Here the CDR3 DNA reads TGTGCCAGCAGCTTAGGGGGGAAATGGGAGACCCAGTACTTC. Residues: CASSLGGKWETQYF.

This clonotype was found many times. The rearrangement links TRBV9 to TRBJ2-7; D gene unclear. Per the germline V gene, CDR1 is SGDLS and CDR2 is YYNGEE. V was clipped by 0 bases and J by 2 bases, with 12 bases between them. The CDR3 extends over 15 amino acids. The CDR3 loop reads CASSVDGEMTYEQYF. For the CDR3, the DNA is TGTGCCAGCAGCGTAGATGGAGAAATGACCTACGAGCAGTACTTC.

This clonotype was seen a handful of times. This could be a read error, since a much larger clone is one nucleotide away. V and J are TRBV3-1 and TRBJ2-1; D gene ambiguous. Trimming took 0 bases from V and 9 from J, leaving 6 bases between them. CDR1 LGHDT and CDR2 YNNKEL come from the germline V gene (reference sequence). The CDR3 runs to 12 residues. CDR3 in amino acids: CASSQEDGEQFF. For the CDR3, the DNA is TGTGCCAGCAGCCAAGAGGATGGTGAGCAGTTCTTC.

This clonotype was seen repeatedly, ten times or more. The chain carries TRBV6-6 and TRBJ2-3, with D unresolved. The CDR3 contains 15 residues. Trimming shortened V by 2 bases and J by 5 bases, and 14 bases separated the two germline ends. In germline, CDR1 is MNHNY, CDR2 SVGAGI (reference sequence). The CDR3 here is CASSYPRLGKDTQYF. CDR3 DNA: TGTGCCAGCAGTTACCCCCGCCTAGGAAAAGATACGCAGTATTTT.

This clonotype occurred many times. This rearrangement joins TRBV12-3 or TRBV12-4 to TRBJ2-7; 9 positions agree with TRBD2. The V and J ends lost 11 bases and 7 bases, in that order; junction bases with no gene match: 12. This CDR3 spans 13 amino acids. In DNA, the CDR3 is TGTGCCGGGAGAGCGGGAGGCCCTTGGGAGCAGTACTTC. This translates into CAGRAGGPWEQYF.

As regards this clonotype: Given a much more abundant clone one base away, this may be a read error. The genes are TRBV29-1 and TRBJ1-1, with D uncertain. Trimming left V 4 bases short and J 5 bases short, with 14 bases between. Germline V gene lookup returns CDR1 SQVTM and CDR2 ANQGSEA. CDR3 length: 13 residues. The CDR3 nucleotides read TGCAGCGTTGCCGCGACTGTTATAACTGAAGCTTTCTTT. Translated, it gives CSVAATVITEAFF.

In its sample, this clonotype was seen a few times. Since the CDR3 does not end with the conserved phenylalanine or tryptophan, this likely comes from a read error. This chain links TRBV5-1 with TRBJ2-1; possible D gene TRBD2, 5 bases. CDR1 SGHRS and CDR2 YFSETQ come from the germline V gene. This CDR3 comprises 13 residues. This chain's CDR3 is CASNLETSNEQFL. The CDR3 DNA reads TGCGCCAGCAACTTGGAAACTAGCAATGAGCAGTTCCTC.

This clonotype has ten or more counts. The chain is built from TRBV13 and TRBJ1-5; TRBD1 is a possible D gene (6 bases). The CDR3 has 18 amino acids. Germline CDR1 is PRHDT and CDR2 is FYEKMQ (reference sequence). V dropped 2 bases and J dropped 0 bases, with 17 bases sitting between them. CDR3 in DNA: TGTGCCAGCAGCTTAAAGGGGGGCAGGGGTCATAGCAATCAGCCCCAGCATTTT. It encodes CASSLKGGRGHSNQPQHF.

CDR3 in DNA: TGTGCCAGCAGCCGGCGACAGGGGGATCAGCCCCAGCATTTT. Encoded protein: CASSRRQGDQPQHF. J is TRBJ1-5 and V is TRBV28, with 9 bases aligning to TRBD1. The germline V gene encodes CDR1 MDHEN and CDR2 SYDVKM. CDR3 size: 14 residues. J gave up 5 bases and V 6 bases, and 5 bases lay outside the gene matches.

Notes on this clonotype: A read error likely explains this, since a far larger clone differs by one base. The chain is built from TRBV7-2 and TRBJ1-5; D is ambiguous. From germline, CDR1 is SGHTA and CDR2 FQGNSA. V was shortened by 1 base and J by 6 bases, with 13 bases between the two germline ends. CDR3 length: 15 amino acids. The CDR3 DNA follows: TGTGCCAGCAGCTTAGACAGTGGACCCAGTCAGCCCCAGCATTTT. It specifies CASSLDSGPSQPQHF.

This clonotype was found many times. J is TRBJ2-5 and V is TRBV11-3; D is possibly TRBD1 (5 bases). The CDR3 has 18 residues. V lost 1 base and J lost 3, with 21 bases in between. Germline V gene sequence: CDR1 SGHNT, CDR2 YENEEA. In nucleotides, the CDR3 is TGTGCCAGCAGCTTAGGAGTCTATGGACAAACAATTAAAGAGACCCAGTACTTC. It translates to CASSLGVYGQTIKETQYF.

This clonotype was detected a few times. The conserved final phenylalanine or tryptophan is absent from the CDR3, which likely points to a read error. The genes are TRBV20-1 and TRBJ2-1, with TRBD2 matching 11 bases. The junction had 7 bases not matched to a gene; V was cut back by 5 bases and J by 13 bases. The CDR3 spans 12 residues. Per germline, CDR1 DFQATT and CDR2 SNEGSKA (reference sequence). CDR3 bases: TGCAGTGCTGAGACGGGACTAGCGGTTCAGTTCCTC. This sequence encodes CSAETGLAVQFL.

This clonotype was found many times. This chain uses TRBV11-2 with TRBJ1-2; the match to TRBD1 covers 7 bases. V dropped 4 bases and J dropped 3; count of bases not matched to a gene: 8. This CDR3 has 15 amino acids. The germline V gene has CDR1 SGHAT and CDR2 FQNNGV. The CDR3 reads CASSSLKTGYYGYTF. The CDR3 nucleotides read TGTGCCAGCAGCTCCTTAAAGACAGGGTACTATGGCTACACCTTC.

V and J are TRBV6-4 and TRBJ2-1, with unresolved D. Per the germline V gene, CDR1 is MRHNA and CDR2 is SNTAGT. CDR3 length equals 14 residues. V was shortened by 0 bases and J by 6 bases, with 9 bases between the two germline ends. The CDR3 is CASSDSIGRNEQFF. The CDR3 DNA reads TGTGCCAGCAGTGACTCGATAGGACGCAATGAGCAGTTCTTC.

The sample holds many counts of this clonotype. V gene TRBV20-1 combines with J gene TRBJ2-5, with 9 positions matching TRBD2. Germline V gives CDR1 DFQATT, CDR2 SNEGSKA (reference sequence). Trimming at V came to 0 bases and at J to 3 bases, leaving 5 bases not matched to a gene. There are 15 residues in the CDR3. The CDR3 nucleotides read TGCAGTGCTAGAGAACTTAGACTAGCGGAAGAGACCCAGTACTTC. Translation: CSARELRLAEETQYF.

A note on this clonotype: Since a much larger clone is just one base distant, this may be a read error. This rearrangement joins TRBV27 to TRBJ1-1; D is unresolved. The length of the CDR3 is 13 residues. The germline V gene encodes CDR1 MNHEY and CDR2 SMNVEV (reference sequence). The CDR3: CASSDLMNTEALF. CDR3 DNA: TGTGCCAGCAGTGATCTCATGAACACTGAAGCTCTCTTT.

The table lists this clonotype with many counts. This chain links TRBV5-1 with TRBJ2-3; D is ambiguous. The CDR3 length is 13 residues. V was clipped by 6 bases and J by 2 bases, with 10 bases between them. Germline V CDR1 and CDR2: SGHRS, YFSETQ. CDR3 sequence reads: CASNSQPTDTQYF. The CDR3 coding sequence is TGCGCCAGCAACAGCCAACCCACAGATACGCAGTATTTT.